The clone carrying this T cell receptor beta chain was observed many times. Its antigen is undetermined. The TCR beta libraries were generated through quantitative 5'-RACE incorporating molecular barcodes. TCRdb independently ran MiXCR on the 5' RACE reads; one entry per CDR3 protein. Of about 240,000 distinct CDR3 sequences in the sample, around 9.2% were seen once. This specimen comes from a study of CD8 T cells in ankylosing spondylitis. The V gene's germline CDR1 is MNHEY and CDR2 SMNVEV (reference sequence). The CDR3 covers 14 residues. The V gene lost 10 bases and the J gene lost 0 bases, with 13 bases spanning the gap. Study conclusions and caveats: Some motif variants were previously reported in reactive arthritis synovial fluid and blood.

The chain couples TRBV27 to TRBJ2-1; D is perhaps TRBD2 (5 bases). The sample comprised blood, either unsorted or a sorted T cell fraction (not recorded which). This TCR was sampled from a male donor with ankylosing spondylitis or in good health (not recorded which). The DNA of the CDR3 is TGTGCCATTAGCGCCGGTAGCTCCTACAATGAGCAGTTCTTC. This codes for CAISAGSSYNEQFF.